This TCR beta chain was recovered during a study of CD4 T cells in relation to SARS-CoV-2 and coronaviruses (dated by TCRdb to the early 2020s). Context from the whole study: In the ViraFEST assay, PBMCs were cultured with antigen for 9 to 10 days, after which TCR beta CDR3s were sequenced to identify antigen-specific clonal expansions. The Adaptive Biotechnologies TCR-sequencing kit was used for samples from a few pre-COVID donors and for the naive versus memory experiments, whereas the other data were Illumina-based. A different TCR-beta assay, based on Illumina, was used to sequence expansion assays from other donors in the study. At the level of individual TCR clonotypes, the study measured memory CD4+ T cell crossreactivity between SARS-CoV-2 spike protein and common cold coronavirus spike proteins. Patient-derived lymphoblastoid cell lines were used to map the HLA restriction of shared crossreactive spike epitopes. The negative reference condition was either a culture with an HIV-1 Nef peptide pool or a culture with no peptide.

This clone was counted between two and nine times. Its specific antigen is unknown. Per-nucleotide qualities are absent, and no much larger clonotype sits a single base away. Study-wide findings and limitations: In around two thirds of donors, memory CD4+ clonotypes turned up that crossrecognized SARS-CoV-2 and at least one common cold coronavirus spike. Significantly weaker SARS-CoV-2-driven expansion was shown by crossreactive clones than by monoreactive clones, consistent with antigenic imprinting. Small numbers of patients and of tested TCRs were a limitation of the study. Since the crossreactivity analysis centred on spike protein, crossreactivity against other viral proteins was not assessed. Because no donor provided both pre-pandemic and post-infection samples, tracing the source of pre-existing responses was limited.

CD4+ T cells from unexposed donors were collected before the COVID-19 pandemic (2011-2018). The EasySep CD4+ T cell isolation kit was used to isolate CD4+ T cells once the cultures had run for 10 to 11 days. As cell numbers permitted, CD4+ T cells from unexposed donors were tested for reactivity to SARS-CoV-2 S and N and to four common cold coronavirus spike pools. Approximately 2.1 million PBMCs per well were cultured in IMDM with approximately 5% human AB serum and approximately 10 IU/ml IL-2. Half of the culture medium was replaced with fresh IL-2-containing medium on days 3 and 7. Triplicate replicate wells were generally used for each peptide culture condition. Leukapheresis product for the unexposed donors was bought commercially. Ficoll-Paque PLUS gradient centrifugation was used to isolate PBMCs from either whole blood or leukapheresis product. PBMCs were either used fresh in the expansion assay or cryopreserved at -140 degrees C. The QIAamp Micro DNA Kit was used to extract genomic DNA from the CD4+ T cells.

Libraries were made using the immunoSEQ multiplex PCR assay. In the original analysis: During preprocessing, nonproductive sequences were discarded, as were any CDR3s that did not begin with C, did not end with F or W, or were shorter than 7 amino acids. Antigen-specific clonotypes were called with the MANAFEST web app, based on expansion relative to reference and other culture wells. A clone counted as positive if significantly expanded in 2 of 3 replicate wells versus the reference culture at FDR below 0.05. A further requirement for positive clones was significant expansion compared with all other tandem wells, along with an odds ratio above 5. CDR3 homology was measured as pairwise Levenshtein distance, computed with the stringdist R package after trimming three terminal residues from each end. Entries here come from immuneACCESS through TCRdb and include only in-frame sequences with V and J called. Some clones fail to appear in such tables; in the studies checked, an unresolved V gene covers under half of the shortfall, and the cause of the remainder is unknown. The V and J calls and clone size were taken over from that table, and D and trimming were inferred from the DNA. The sample yields some 28,000 clones; 74% were counted once. The top ten hold roughly 25% of the sample.

Inclusive of the bounding cysteine and phenylalanine, the CDR3 is 14 residues long. Kept here is only the CDR3 DNA, which spans 42 bases and is read in frame from base 1. V loses 6 bases at its end and J loses 5 bases; junction bases beyond the gene matches: 4. As encoded in the germline V gene (reference sequence), CDR1 is LNHDA while CDR2 is SQIVND. The V and J genes are TRBV19 and TRBJ1-5, and 10 junction bases match TRBD1. The clonotype comes from a human donor in good health. The material sequenced was CD4+ T cells from PBMCs, cultured in vitro. The bases are TGTGCCAGTAGGGGACAGGGGAGGTATCAGCCCCAGCATTTT. The resulting protein is CASRGQGRYQPQHF.